The next 20 T cell receptor beta chains were all read from a single sample in a study of blood T cell repertoires in COVID-19. Sequenced by immunoSEQ multiplex PCR; TCRdb stores in-frame clones only, minus some. The data hold over 120,000 clones, with 60% to 80% observed a single time. The sample taken for sequencing was PBMCs or T cells enriched from blood (not recorded which). All receptors come from a woman between 50 and 59 years old who had recovered from COVID-19.

The chain carries TRBV19 and TRBJ2-3, with 8 bases matching TRBD2. This CDR3 is 13 amino acids long. Germline V lookup: CDR1 LNHDA, CDR2 SQIVND (reference sequence). V lost 6 bases, J lost 3 bases, and 2 bases stayed unmatched. This CDR3 reads CASRSGSTDTQYF. Written as DNA, the CDR3 is TGTGCCAGTAGGAGCGGGAGTACAGATACGCAGTATTTT.

The chain combines TRBV6-6 with TRBJ1-6, with D unresolved. Germline CDR1 reads MNHNY; CDR2 reads SVGAGI (reference sequence). Trimming shortened V by 11 bases and J by 7 bases, and 12 bases separated the two germline ends. CDR3 length: 12 residues. The CDR3 nucleotides are TGTGCCGGAGGCGGCGGGAATTCACCCCTCCACTTT. Amino acids: CAGGGGNSPLHF.

This sequence joins TRBV5-1 and TRBJ2-3; 7 bases align to TRBD1. Germline CDR1 reads SGHRS; CDR2 reads YFSETQ. The CDR3 extends over 15 amino acids. Trimming at V came to 1 base and at J to 1 base, leaving 3 bases not matched to a gene. The DNA of the CDR3 is TGCGCCAGCAGCTTGCCCGGGACAGGCACAGATACGCAGTATTTT. It codes for CASSLPGTGTDTQYF.

This clone has only a few counts. This rearrangement joins TRBV7-2 to TRBJ2-7; the match to TRBD1 covers 7 bases. This CDR3 has 15 amino acids. Germline CDR1 is SGHTA and CDR2 is FQGNSA. J gave up 2 bases and V 5 bases, and 9 bases lay outside the gene matches. The CDR3 nucleotides read TGTGCCAGCAGCCCTTGGGACAGAATGACCTACGAGCAGTACTTC. Residues: CASSPWDRMTYEQYF.

The CDR3 nucleotides read TGTGCCAGCAGCTTAGATAGGGGGCGCATTGGGGCCAACGTCCTGACTTTC. Protein product: CASSLDRGRIGANVLTF. This rearrangement joins TRBV11-2 to TRBJ2-6; 7 nucleotides align to TRBD1. The CDR3 spans 17 residues. V was pared by 0 bases and J by 3 bases, with 5 bases of the junction left unmatched. CDR1 is SGHAT, CDR2 FQNNGV, per germline.

The V and J genes are TRBV11-2 and TRBJ2-7; D might be TRBD1 (6 bases). This CDR3 comprises 15 residues. Germline CDR1 is SGHAT and CDR2 is FQNNGV. The V end was cut by 5 bases, the J end by 3 bases, with 17 bases between. This CDR3 is CASSRRQEPSYEQYF. Written as DNA, the CDR3 is TGTGCCAGCAGCAGGAGACAGGAGCCCAGCTACGAGCAGTACTTC.

The genes are TRBV27 and TRBJ1-1, with 7 bases fitting TRBD1. The V segment lost 6 bases and the J segment 1 base; nucleotides outside the gene matches: 8. CDR3 size: 15 residues. Germline V CDR1 and CDR2: MNHEY, SMNVEV (reference sequence). CDR3 in amino acids: CASRTGLMGNTEAFF. CDR3 sequence (DNA): TGTGCCAGCAGGACAGGGCTTATGGGGAACACTGAAGCTTTCTTT.

V usage is TRBV9 and J usage is TRBJ2-7, with D uncertain. The V gene's germline CDR1 is SGDLS and CDR2 YYNGEE. The CDR3 contains 15 residues. Trimming took 4 bases from V and 0 from J, leaving 14 bases between them. Here the CDR3 reads CASSPPVGASYEQYF. The CDR3 DNA follows: TGTGCCAGCAGCCCGCCGGTGGGCGCCTCCTACGAGCAGTACTTC.

The CDR3 nucleotides are TGTGCCAGCAGCTGTCGGACAGGTGGGTACCAAGAGACCCAGTACTTC. It encodes CASSCRTGGYQETQYF. This chain links TRBV5-5 with TRBJ2-5, with 7 bases matching TRBD1. Germline trimming cut 3 bases from V and 0 bases from J; bases unmatched to any gene: 8. Germline lookup yields CDR1 SGHKS and CDR2 YYEKEE (reference sequence). The CDR3 runs 16 residues.

V is TRBV3-1 (or the pseudogene TRBV3-2) and J is TRBJ2-3; 10 nucleotides agree with TRBD2. CDR1 is LGHDT, CDR2 YNNKEL, per germline (reference sequence). After removal of 3 bases from V and 5 bases from J, the junction contained 14 bases not matched to a gene. The CDR3 is 18 residues long. As DNA, the CDR3 is TGTGCCAGCAGCCAGCCCGCTATCCGAGCGGGGGGGTTAGATACGCAGTATTTT. Amino acid sequence: CASSQPAIRAGGLDTQYF.

The chain is built from TRBV9 and TRBJ1-1; a weak D match, TRBD1 (6 bases). The germline V gene encodes CDR1 SGDLS and CDR2 YYNGEE. The germline V and J ends were trimmed by 4 bases and 0 bases, with 13 bases remaining between them. The CDR3 totals 15 residues. The CDR3 DNA is TGTGCCAGCAGCCCACAGGGCTACATGAACACTGAAGCTTTCTTT. Protein product: CASSPQGYMNTEAFF.

The V call is TRBV9, the J call TRBJ1-1; 9 nucleotides align to TRBD1. Germline V gives CDR1 SGDLS, CDR2 YYNGEE. After removal of 0 bases from V and 5 bases from J, the junction contained 14 bases not matched to a gene. The CDR3 loop spans 18 amino acids. CDR3 bases: TGTGCCAGCAGCGTAGGTCGGGGAGTACAGGGGGCAGGGACTGAAGCTTTCTTT. Residues: CASSVGRGVQGAGTEAFF.

The chain carries TRBV9 and TRBJ1-1; D not resolved. CDR3 length equals 12 residues. CDR1 and CDR2 (germline): SGDLS, YYNGEE. V shed 2 bases and J shed 5 bases, with 7 bases lying between them. CDR3 in amino acids: CASSVGETEAFF. DNA for the CDR3: TGTGCCAGCAGCGTCGGGGAGACTGAAGCTTTCTTT.

The chain uses TRBV10-3 and TRBJ2-5; 9 bases fit TRBD2. Germline-derived CDR1 and CDR2 are ENHRY and SYGVKD. The V gene end was trimmed by 1 base and the J gene end by 4 bases; junction bases not matched to a gene: 4. CDR3 length: 15 amino acids. As DNA, the CDR3 is TGTGCCATCAGTGAGTGGCGGGGGGGCACAGAGACCCAGTACTTC. It translates to CAISEWRGGTETQYF.

This clone appeared a few times. The chain couples TRBV6-1 to TRBJ2-5, with 15 bases lining up with TRBD2. The CDR3 length is 20 residues. Unmatched junction bases numbered 14, after V lost 1 base and J lost 5 bases. Germline V gene lookup returns CDR1 MNHNS and CDR2 SASEGT. CDR3 DNA: TGTGCCAGCAGTGAAGTTGGTCTGAGGACTAGCGGGGGGGTACTTGAGACCCAGTACTTC. Its translation is CASSEVGLRTSGGVLETQYF.

This chain connects TRBV3-1 (or the pseudogene TRBV3-2) to TRBJ1-2, with 8 bases that match TRBD1. Germline V CDR1 and CDR2: LGHDT, YNNKEL (reference sequence). The V segment lost 4 bases and the J segment 11 bases; nucleotides outside the gene matches: 9. This CDR3 contains 13 residues. The CDR3 coding sequence is TGTGCCAGCAGCCTATGGACAGGGCTCGGTTACACCTTC. This codes for CASSLWTGLGYTF.

The V and J genes are TRBV12-5 and TRBJ1-2; 7 nucleotides match TRBD1. The V segment lost 0 bases and the J segment 0 bases; nucleotides outside the gene matches: 4. The CDR3 extends over 16 amino acids. Germline CDR1 LGHNT, CDR2 FRNRAP. As DNA, the CDR3 is TGTGCTAGTGGTTTGGTATTGCAGGGGGCTAACTATGGCTACACCTTC. It specifies CASGLVLQGANYGYTF.

The chain couples TRBV28 to TRBJ2-4; TRBD2 matches 8 bases. V lost 6 bases, J lost 0 bases, and 7 bases stayed unmatched. The CDR3 has 16 amino acids. The germline V gene encodes CDR1 MDHEN and CDR2 SYDVKM. The CDR3 region is CASSRTSGLAKNIQYF. The CDR3, as DNA: TGTGCCAGCAGCCGAACTAGCGGTTTAGCCAAAAACATTCAGTACTTC.

The CDR3 spells CASSLARRGSSNTGELFF. The CDR3 DNA reads as TGTGCCAGCAGCTTAGCCCGACGAGGCTCATCGAACACCGGGGAGCTGTTTTTT. The chain couples TRBV7-8 to TRBJ2-2, with D hard to call. Germline CDR1 and CDR2: SGHVS and FQNEAQ. This CDR3 comprises 18 residues. Trimming took off 0 bases at V and 0 bases at J, with 14 bases between the two ends.

The chain employs TRBV3-1 (or the pseudogene TRBV3-2) and TRBJ2-7; 10 bases align to TRBD2. CDR1 is LGHDT and CDR2 is YNNKEL in the germline V gene (reference sequence). The ends lost 0 bases at V and 7 bases at J; junction bases unmatched: 6. The CDR3 covers 15 residues. In DNA, the CDR3 is TGTGCCAGCAGCCAAGATACAGCGGGAGGGGGAGAGCAGTACTTC. This sequence encodes CASSQDTAGGGEQYF.